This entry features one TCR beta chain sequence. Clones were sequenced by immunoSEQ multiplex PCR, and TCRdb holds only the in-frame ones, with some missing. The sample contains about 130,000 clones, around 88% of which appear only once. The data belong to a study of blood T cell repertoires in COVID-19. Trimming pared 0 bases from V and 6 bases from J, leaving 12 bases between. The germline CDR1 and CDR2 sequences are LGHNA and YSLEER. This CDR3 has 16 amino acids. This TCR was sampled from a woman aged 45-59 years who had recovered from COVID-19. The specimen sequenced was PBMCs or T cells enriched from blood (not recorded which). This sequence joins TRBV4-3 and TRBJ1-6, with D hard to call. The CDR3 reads CASSQDGRALNSPLHF. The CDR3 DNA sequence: TGCGCCAGCAGCCAAGATGGGCGGGCACTTAATTCACCCCTCCACTTT.